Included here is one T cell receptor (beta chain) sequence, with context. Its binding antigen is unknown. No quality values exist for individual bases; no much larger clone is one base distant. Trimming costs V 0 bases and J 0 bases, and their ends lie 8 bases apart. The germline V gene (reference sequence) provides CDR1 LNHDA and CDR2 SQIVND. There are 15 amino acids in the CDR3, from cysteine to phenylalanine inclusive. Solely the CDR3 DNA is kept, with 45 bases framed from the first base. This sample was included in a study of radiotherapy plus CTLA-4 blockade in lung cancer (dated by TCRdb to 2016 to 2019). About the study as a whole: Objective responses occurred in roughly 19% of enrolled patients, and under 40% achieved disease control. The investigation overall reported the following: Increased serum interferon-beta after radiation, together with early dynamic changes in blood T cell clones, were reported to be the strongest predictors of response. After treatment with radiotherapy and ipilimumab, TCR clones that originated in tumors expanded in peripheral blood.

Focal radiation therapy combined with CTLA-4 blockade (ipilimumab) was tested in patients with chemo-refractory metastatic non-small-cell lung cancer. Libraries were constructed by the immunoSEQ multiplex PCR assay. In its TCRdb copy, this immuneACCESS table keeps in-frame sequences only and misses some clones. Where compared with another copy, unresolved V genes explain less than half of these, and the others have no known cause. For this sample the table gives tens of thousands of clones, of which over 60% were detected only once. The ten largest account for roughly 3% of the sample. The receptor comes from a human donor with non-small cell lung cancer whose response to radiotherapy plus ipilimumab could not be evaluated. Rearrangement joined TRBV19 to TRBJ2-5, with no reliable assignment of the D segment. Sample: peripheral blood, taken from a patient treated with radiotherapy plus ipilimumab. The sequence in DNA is TGTGCCAGTAGTATAGATCAAACAGACCAAGAGACCCAGTACTTC. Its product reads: CASSIDQTDQETQYF. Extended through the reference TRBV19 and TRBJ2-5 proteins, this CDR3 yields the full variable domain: DGGITQSPKYLFRKEGQNVTLSCEQNLNHDAMYWYRQDPGQGLRLIYYSQIVNDFQKGDIAEGYSVSREKKESFPLTVTSAQKNPTAFYLCASSIDQTDQETQYFGPGTRLLVL.